The sequence of this TCR beta chain was determined in a study of regulatory T cells in long-lasting Graves disease. Study in general: Positive TSH receptor antibodies alongside over 5 years of antithyroid drugs were what marked Graves' disease as persistent.

Time point of the sample: persistent/refractory GD, antithyroid drugs over 5 years with positive TRAb. PBMC-extracted RNA yielded the TCR library. In building TCR beta libraries, iRepertoire HTBI primers were used together with Arm-PCR of CDR3 regions. TCRdb ran MiXCR on the multiplex PCR reads and lists one entry per CDR3 protein. The table records some 300,000 distinct CDR3 sequences, 22% of them present only once. The TCR comes from a female donor with Graves disease. Source: peripheral blood mononuclear cells (PBMCs), taken when the disease was refractory, from a patient treated with antithyroid drugs.

The CDR3 loop is CASSGTGYTF. The DNA of the CDR3 is TGTGCCAGCAGTGGGACAGGCTACACCTTC. The V gene is TRBV25-1, the J gene TRBJ1-2, with D possibly TRBD1 on 5 matching bases. Germline V gene data show CDR1 as MGHDK and CDR2 as SYGVNS. The ends were cut back, 4 bases at V and 8 bases at J, with 5 bases in the middle. There are 10 residues in the CDR3.